This TCR beta chain was captured by sequencing in a study of human T cells and chemical hapten exposure. Study overall: Read at 6 days, the patch tests placed 0.01% DPC on the upper back. Patients were mainly female, each with alopecia areata, totalis or universalis. Slight volume differences across pooled libraries mainly accounted for varying per-sample TCR yields.

This clonotype was seen ten or more times. Unique molecular identifiers were linked by the library to individual cDNA molecules. TCRdb analysed the RACE reads with MiXCR anew, one entry per CDR3 protein. The table has tens of thousands of distinct CDR3 sequences, roughly 12% seen once. The time point denotes: pre-sensitization, week 0. The sample's treatment: therapeutic diphenylcyclopropenone sensitization with weekly scalp DPC. Trimming removed 0 bases from V and 3 bases from J; junction bases left unmatched: 1. Per the germline V gene, CDR1 is MNHEY and CDR2 is SVGEGT. The CDR3 loop spans 14 amino acids.

The receptor comes from a woman in her thirties with alopecia areata. Some clones in this sample may be carry-over from other donors' samples. Sequenced here: whole blood, sampled in connection with sensitization to the hapten diphenylcyclopropenone (DPC). This chain connects TRBV6-2 or TRBV6-3 to TRBJ2-7; 8 bases match TRBD1. The DNA of the CDR3 is TGTGCCAGCAGTTACTCTACAGGGGGCTACGAGCAGTACTTC. This translates into CASSYSTGGYEQYF.